This T cell receptor (beta chain) was sequenced in a study of blood T cell repertoires in COVID-19. Whole-study context: Spain, Italy and the United States supplied samples that represented acute and convalescent COVID-19. PBMCs, B-cell-depleted T cells, or T cells were the source of the cDNA or gDNA that made up the material.

CDR1 is LGHNA, CDR2 YSLEER, per germline. The CDR3 has 14 amino acids. Trimming at V came to 6 bases and at J to 5 bases, leaving 6 bases not matched to a gene. Libraries were prepared by immunoSEQ multiplex PCR; TCRdb keeps only in-frame clonotypes and omits some of them. The top ten clones hold 16% of a sample with 90,000 to 130,000 clones, 75% to 80% of them seen once. The TCR sequence derives from a woman older than 75 with active or convalescent COVID-19. Specimen: peripheral blood. This chain links TRBV4-3 with TRBJ2-1, with 8 bases that match TRBD1. CDR3 amino acids: CASRGQGANNEQFF. The CDR3 DNA follows: TGCGCCAGCAGGGGCCAGGGGGCTAACAATGAGCAGTTCTTC.